This T cell receptor (beta chain) is drawn from a study of spatial heterogeneity in lung cancer. Comment on this clonotype: A library made for alpha chains picked up this beta chain off target, so its size means little.

Time point specified: blood at routine non-recurrence follow-up after resection. CDR1 is SNHLY and CDR2 is FYNNEI in the germline V gene. The CDR3 has 15 amino acids. Trimming took 3 bases from V and 6 from J; bases not matched to a gene: 4. TCRdb independently ran MiXCR on the 5' RACE reads; one entry per CDR3 protein. The table lists under 4,000 distinct CDR3 sequences, approximately 50% of them singletons. The sample was PBMCs, taken at follow-up. The clonotype comes from a male donor with early-stage non-small cell lung cancer. V is TRBV2 and J is TRBJ2-2; TRBD2 matches at 10 bases. In DNA, the CDR3 is TGTGCCAGCAGTGAGGCTAGCGGGGGTTCCGGGGAGCTGTTTTTT. This sequence encodes CASSEASGGSGELFF.